A single sample gave rise to the 27 T cell receptor beta chains below, sequenced in a study of cytomegalovirus exposure and HLA in healthy donors. The PCR employed 60 Vbeta primers together with 13 Jbeta primers. TCRdb's table, derived via immunoSEQ multiplex PCR, lists solely in-frame clones and lacks some. This table holds about 160,000 clones, approximately 80% found once. Sequencing was performed on PBMCs. These receptors were obtained from a man aged 18 to 35 in good health and CMV-seropositive.

This chain connects TRBV19 to TRBJ1-1, with 7 bases identical to TRBD1. J lost 0 bases, V lost 6 bases, and 4 bases had no gene match. CDR1 is LNHDA, CDR2 SQIVND, per germline (reference sequence). This CDR3 comprises 14 residues. For the CDR3, the DNA is TGTGCCAGTAGGATGAGGGGGCTGAACACTGAAGCTTTCTTT. It codes for CASRMRGLNTEAFF.

This chain uses TRBV6-5 with TRBJ1-1, with TRBD1 matching over 7 bases. The ends lost 5 bases at V and 0 bases at J; junction bases unmatched: 6. The germline V gene has CDR1 MNHEY and CDR2 SVGAGI. CDR3 length equals 15 residues. The CDR3 nucleotides read TGTGCCAGCAGTACTCTGGGACAGATGAACACTGAAGCTTTCTTT. Its protein is CASSTLGQMNTEAFF.

The V and J genes are TRBV4-1 and TRBJ2-3; D is possibly TRBD1 (7 bases). The germline V gene has CDR1 MGHRA and CDR2 YSYEKL. The CDR3 runs 16 residues. The V and J ends lost 3 bases and 1 base respectively, with 14 bases between them. CDR3 bases: TGCGCCAGCAGCCAGGATCGGGGGACAGGCACAGATACGCAGTATTTT. Its translation: CASSQDRGTGTDTQYF.

The V call is TRBV6-4, the J call TRBJ2-7, with TRBD1 matching 10 bases. The CDR3 totals 15 residues. The ends lost 2 bases at V and 5 bases at J; junction bases unmatched: 6. In germline, CDR1 is MRHNA, CDR2 SNTAGT. The CDR3 sequence is CASSDTGTGAHEQYF. The CDR3 DNA follows: TGTGCCAGCAGTGACACCGGGACAGGGGCACACGAGCAGTACTTC.

The chain has TRBV18 and TRBJ1-4; no clear D gene. CDR1 is KGHSH and CDR2 is LQKENI in the germline V gene. The CDR3 consists of 16 residues. V lost 4 bases and J lost 3, with 15 bases in between. Written as DNA, the CDR3 is TGTGCCAGCTCACTCCTTCGGACTCGTTCTAATGAAAAACTGTTTTTT. Translation gives CASSLLRTRSNEKLFF.

This clone was recorded once. This chain connects TRBV6-1 to TRBJ1-5, with D unresolved. CDR3 length: 16 residues. The germline V gene has CDR1 MNHNS and CDR2 SASEGT. V gave up 1 base and J gave up 0 bases, with 10 bases separating them. The CDR3 here is CASSEGTFYSNQPQHF. CDR3 in DNA: TGTGCCAGCAGTGAAGGCACTTTTTATAGCAATCAGCCCCAGCATTTT.

V usage is TRBV11-1 and J usage is TRBJ1-1, with 11 bases that match TRBD1. Germline V CDR1 and CDR2: SGHAT, FQDESV (reference sequence). Trimming took 5 bases from V and 4 from J; bases not matched to a gene: 9. CDR3 size: 16 residues. CDR3 in DNA: TGTGCCAGCAGCATGCAGCAGGGACAGGGGGTCACTGAAGCTTTCTTT. This codes for CASSMQQGQGVTEAFF.

V is TRBV5-4 and J is TRBJ1-2; 11 bases line up with TRBD1. Germline CDR1 reads SGHNT; CDR2 reads YYREEE (reference sequence). V gave up 3 bases and J gave up 6 bases; unmatched junction bases: 7. The CDR3 extends over 15 amino acids. The CDR3: CASSSGQGASDGYTF. DNA for the CDR3: TGTGCCAGCAGCTCCGGACAGGGGGCTAGCGATGGCTACACCTTC.

The count of this clone is one. V and J are TRBV29-1 and TRBJ1-2, with D hard to call. V was trimmed by 5 bases and J by 0 bases, leaving 10 bases between them. Germline CDR1 reads SQVTM; CDR2 reads ANQGSEA. The CDR3 is 13 residues long. CDR3 DNA: TGCAGCGTTCGTCCACAGTCTAACTATGGCTACACCTTC. This translates into CSVRPQSNYGYTF.

This chain links TRBV5-1 with TRBJ2-2, with D perhaps TRBD1 (6 bases). The CDR3 contains 13 residues. Deletions cut 5 bases from V and 8 bases from J, with 13 bases between. The germline gives CDR1 SGHRS, CDR2 YFSETQ. CDR3 loop: CASRERTVGELFF. In nucleotides, the CDR3 is TGCGCCAGCAGGGAAAGGACAGTAGGGGAGCTGTTTTTT.

Points on this clone: Other DNA sequences in the sample encode the same CDR3. The chain joins TRBV20-1 to TRBJ2-5; D not certain. The CDR3 loop spans 11 amino acids. Germline V gene data show CDR1 as DFQATT and CDR2 as SNEGSKA (reference sequence). V gave up 4 bases and J gave up 2 bases, with 5 bases separating them. CDR3 loop: CSATGQETQYF. For the CDR3, the DNA is TGCAGTGCTACCGGTCAAGAGACCCAGTACTTC.

Regarding this clone: Additional DNA sequences in this sample encode the identical CDR3. The gene calls are TRBV9 and TRBJ2-2; 9 bases fit TRBD2. The CDR3 contains 17 residues. V was pared by 0 bases and J by 5 bases, with 8 bases of the junction left unmatched. In germline, CDR1 is SGDLS, CDR2 YYNGEE. CDR3 protein: CASSVGVSGRRTGELFF. CDR3 coding DNA: TGTGCCAGCAGCGTAGGCGTAAGCGGGAGGCGGACCGGGGAGCTGTTTTTT.

This clone has just one count. The chain links TRBV5-4 to TRBJ2-3, with 7 nucleotides matching TRBD2. The V and J ends lost 4 bases and 2 bases, in that order; junction bases with no gene match: 10. The germline CDR1 and CDR2 sequences are SGHNT and YYREEE (reference sequence). This CDR3 comprises 16 residues. This CDR3 is CASSRRRQRDTDTQYF. CDR3 coding DNA: TGTGCCAGCAGCCGGCGGCGCCAGCGGGACACAGATACGCAGTATTTT.

The genes are TRBV6-1 and TRBJ1-2; D remains ambiguous. The germline CDR1 and CDR2 sequences are MNHNS and SASEGT. There are 13 residues in the CDR3. Trimming took off 5 bases at V and 7 bases at J, with 14 bases between the two ends. CDR3 DNA sequence: TGTGCCAGCAGTCTCCAAGACTATGTTGGCTACACCTTC. Translating gives CASSLQDYVGYTF.

V and J are TRBV9 and TRBJ2-1, with TRBD2 matching 11 bases. The CDR3 spans 15 residues. V was pared by 4 bases and J by 3 bases, with 3 bases of the junction left unmatched. In germline, CDR1 is SGDLS, CDR2 YYNGEE. This CDR3 is CASSQGTSGYNEQFF. The DNA of the CDR3 is TGTGCCAGCAGCCAGGGGACTAGCGGCTACAATGAGCAGTTCTTC.

The chain recombines TRBV5-1 with TRBJ2-7; D remains ambiguous. The germline V and J ends were trimmed by 0 bases and 3 bases, with 13 bases remaining between them. Germline V gene lookup returns CDR1 SGHRS and CDR2 YFSETQ. The CDR3 consists of 15 residues. CDR3 loop: CASSLAGGPDYEQYF. As DNA, the CDR3 is TGCGCCAGCAGCTTGGCCGGCGGCCCGGACTACGAGCAGTACTTC.

This clone was picked up a small number of times. This rearrangement joins TRBV14 to TRBJ1-2; D ambiguous. V lost 1 base and J 4 bases, leaving 16 bases between the germline ends. CDR1 is SGHDN, CDR2 FVKESK, per germline. CDR3 length equals 16 residues. The CDR3 sequence is CASSQGRSGKPYGYTF. The DNA of the CDR3 is TGTGCCAGCAGCCAAGGCAGATCCGGGAAGCCCTATGGCTACACCTTC.

The chain links TRBV27 to TRBJ2-1; maybe TRBD1 (6 bases). Germline V CDR1 and CDR2: MNHEY, SMNVEV (reference sequence). V lost 4 bases to trimming and J lost 2 bases, with 6 bases between them. The CDR3 extends over 13 amino acids. DNA for the CDR3: TGTGCCAGCAGTTGGGGGCCCTACAATGAGCAGTTCTTC. Its translation: CASSWGPYNEQFF.

This clone was detected only once. CDR3: CASSQTGTGNTIYF. CDR3 nucleotide sequence: TGTGCCAGCAGTCAGACAGGGACTGGAAACACCATATATTTT. This rearrangement joins TRBV6-6 to TRBJ1-3; 7 nucleotides match TRBD1. Looked up from germline, CDR1 is MNHNY and CDR2 is SVGAGI (reference sequence). J lost 2 bases, V lost 5 bases, and 3 bases had no gene match. This CDR3 is 14 amino acids long.

The chain uses TRBV5-4 and TRBJ1-2, with D maybe TRBD1 (6 bases). Trimming stripped 4 bases from V and 2 bases from J, with 9 bases between. Germline V gives CDR1 SGHNT, CDR2 YYREEE (reference sequence). The CDR3 has 13 residues. CDR3 protein: CASSPDRNYGYTF. Here the CDR3 DNA reads TGTGCCAGCAGCCCCGACAGGAACTATGGCTACACCTTC.

V is TRBV27 and J is TRBJ1-1; tentatively, D is TRBD1 (5 bases). V lost 6 bases and J lost 0, with 11 bases in between. From germline, CDR1 is MNHEY and CDR2 SMNVEV (reference sequence). The CDR3 length is 14 residues. This CDR3 reads CASSLKTVNTEAFF. DNA of the CDR3: TGTGCCAGCAGCCTAAAGACAGTGAACACTGAAGCTTTCTTT.

This clone was observed a single time. The rearrangement uses TRBV5-5 and TRBJ1-5, with 12 bases identical to TRBD1. V trimming: 5 bases; J trimming: 4 bases; junction bases outside the gene matches: 10. Per germline, CDR1 SGHKS and CDR2 YYEKEE (reference sequence). The CDR3 contains 17 residues. The DNA of the CDR3 is TGTGCCAGCAGTCGCACGGGACAGGGGGCAGGAAATCAGCCCCAGCATTTT. It encodes CASSRTGQGAGNQPQHF.

The J gene is TRBJ2-6, the V gene TRBV30, with D unclear. The CDR3 consists of 16 residues. Deletions cut 0 bases from V and 4 bases from J, with 13 bases between. The germline V gene has CDR1 GTSNPN and CDR2 SVGIG (reference sequence). The CDR3 sequence: CAWSVGFPGGANVLTF. In DNA, the CDR3 is TGTGCCTGGAGTGTTGGGTTCCCAGGAGGGGCCAACGTCCTGACTTTC.

This clone has just a few counts. The gene calls are TRBV9 and TRBJ2-1, with 8 bases matching TRBD2. From germline, CDR1 is SGDLS and CDR2 YYNGEE. The CDR3 runs to 16 residues. The V segment lost 1 base and the J segment 7 bases; nucleotides outside the gene matches: 10. In DNA, the CDR3 is TGTGCCAGCAGCGTATACGGAGCGGGAGCCTTGAATGAGCAGTTCTTC. This codes for CASSVYGAGALNEQFF.

This clone occurred a few times. V is TRBV5-4 and J is TRBJ2-3; D ambiguous. Deletions cut 4 bases from V and 4 bases from J, with 16 bases between. Germline V gene sequence: CDR1 SGHNT, CDR2 YYREEE (reference sequence). The CDR3 covers 15 residues. The CDR3 nucleotides read TGTGCCAGCAGCGCAATAATGGAGAAGGCAGATACGCAGTATTTT. Its translation: CASSAIMEKADTQYF.

The chain employs TRBV27 and TRBJ2-7; 9 bases align to TRBD1. The junction had 11 bases not matched to a gene; V was cut back by 3 bases and J by 5 bases. The length of the CDR3 is 16 residues. Germline values: CDR1 MNHEY, CDR2 SMNVEV (reference sequence). The DNA of the CDR3 is TGTGCCAGCAGTTTCTATCCGGGACAGGGTATCAACGAGCAGTACTTC. Translated, it gives CASSFYPGQGINEQYF.

This chain links TRBV18 with TRBJ2-5; TRBD1 matches at 7 bases. Looked up from germline, CDR1 is KGHSH and CDR2 is LQKENI. Unmatched junction bases numbered 3, after V lost 6 bases and J lost 2 bases. The CDR3 extends over 13 amino acids. CDR3 loop: CASSLGQQETQYF. CDR3 nucleotide sequence: TGTGCCAGCTCCCTGGGACAGCAAGAGACCCAGTACTTC.